This T cell receptor (beta chain) was captured by sequencing in a study of human T cells and chemical hapten exposure. With 5 bases clipped from V and 3 bases from J, the junction kept 10 bases outside the gene matches. CDR3 length equals 17 residues. Time point in this sample: patch test 1, 2 weeks after DPC sensitization. This sample's treatment: therapeutic diphenylcyclopropenone sensitization with weekly scalp DPC. People who gave samples had alopecia, were 18 to 70 years old, and were suitable for DPC. Comment on this clonotype: The antigen is unknown.

TCRdb processed the RACE reads anew with MiXCR; each CDR3 protein has one entry. The sample lists about 83,000 distinct CDR3 sequences, roughly 7.6% seen once, with 1.5% to 1.7% in the top ten. Study conclusions and caveats: No shift was seen in TCRs above 1 in 1000 frequency with DPC sensitization. Compared with pre-sensitization or healthy control sets, expanded TCRs clustered more.

The sample here was whole blood, taken in connection with sensitization to the hapten diphenylcyclopropenone (DPC). The chain uses TRBV12-3 or TRBV12-4 and TRBJ2-5, with 12 bases lining up with TRBD2. The origin of this receptor is a woman aged 25 to 45 with alopecia areata. Some clones in this sample may be carry-over from other donors' samples. The CDR3 spells CASSRGLAGVSEETQYF. For the CDR3, the DNA is TGTGCCAGCAGTCGGGGACTAGCGGGCGTAAGTGAAGAGACCCAGTACTTC.